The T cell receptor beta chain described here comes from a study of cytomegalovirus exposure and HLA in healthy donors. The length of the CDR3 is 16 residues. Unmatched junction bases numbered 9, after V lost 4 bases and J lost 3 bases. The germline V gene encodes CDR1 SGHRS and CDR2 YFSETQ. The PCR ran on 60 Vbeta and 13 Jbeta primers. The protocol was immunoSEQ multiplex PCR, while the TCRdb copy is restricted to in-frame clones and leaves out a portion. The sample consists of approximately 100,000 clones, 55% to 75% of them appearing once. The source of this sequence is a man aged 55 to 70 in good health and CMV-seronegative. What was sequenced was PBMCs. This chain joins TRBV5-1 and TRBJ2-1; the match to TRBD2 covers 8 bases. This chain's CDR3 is CASSPREGGVYNEQFF. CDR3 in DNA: TGCGCCAGCAGCCCCCGGGAGGGGGGCGTCTACAATGAGCAGTTCTTC.